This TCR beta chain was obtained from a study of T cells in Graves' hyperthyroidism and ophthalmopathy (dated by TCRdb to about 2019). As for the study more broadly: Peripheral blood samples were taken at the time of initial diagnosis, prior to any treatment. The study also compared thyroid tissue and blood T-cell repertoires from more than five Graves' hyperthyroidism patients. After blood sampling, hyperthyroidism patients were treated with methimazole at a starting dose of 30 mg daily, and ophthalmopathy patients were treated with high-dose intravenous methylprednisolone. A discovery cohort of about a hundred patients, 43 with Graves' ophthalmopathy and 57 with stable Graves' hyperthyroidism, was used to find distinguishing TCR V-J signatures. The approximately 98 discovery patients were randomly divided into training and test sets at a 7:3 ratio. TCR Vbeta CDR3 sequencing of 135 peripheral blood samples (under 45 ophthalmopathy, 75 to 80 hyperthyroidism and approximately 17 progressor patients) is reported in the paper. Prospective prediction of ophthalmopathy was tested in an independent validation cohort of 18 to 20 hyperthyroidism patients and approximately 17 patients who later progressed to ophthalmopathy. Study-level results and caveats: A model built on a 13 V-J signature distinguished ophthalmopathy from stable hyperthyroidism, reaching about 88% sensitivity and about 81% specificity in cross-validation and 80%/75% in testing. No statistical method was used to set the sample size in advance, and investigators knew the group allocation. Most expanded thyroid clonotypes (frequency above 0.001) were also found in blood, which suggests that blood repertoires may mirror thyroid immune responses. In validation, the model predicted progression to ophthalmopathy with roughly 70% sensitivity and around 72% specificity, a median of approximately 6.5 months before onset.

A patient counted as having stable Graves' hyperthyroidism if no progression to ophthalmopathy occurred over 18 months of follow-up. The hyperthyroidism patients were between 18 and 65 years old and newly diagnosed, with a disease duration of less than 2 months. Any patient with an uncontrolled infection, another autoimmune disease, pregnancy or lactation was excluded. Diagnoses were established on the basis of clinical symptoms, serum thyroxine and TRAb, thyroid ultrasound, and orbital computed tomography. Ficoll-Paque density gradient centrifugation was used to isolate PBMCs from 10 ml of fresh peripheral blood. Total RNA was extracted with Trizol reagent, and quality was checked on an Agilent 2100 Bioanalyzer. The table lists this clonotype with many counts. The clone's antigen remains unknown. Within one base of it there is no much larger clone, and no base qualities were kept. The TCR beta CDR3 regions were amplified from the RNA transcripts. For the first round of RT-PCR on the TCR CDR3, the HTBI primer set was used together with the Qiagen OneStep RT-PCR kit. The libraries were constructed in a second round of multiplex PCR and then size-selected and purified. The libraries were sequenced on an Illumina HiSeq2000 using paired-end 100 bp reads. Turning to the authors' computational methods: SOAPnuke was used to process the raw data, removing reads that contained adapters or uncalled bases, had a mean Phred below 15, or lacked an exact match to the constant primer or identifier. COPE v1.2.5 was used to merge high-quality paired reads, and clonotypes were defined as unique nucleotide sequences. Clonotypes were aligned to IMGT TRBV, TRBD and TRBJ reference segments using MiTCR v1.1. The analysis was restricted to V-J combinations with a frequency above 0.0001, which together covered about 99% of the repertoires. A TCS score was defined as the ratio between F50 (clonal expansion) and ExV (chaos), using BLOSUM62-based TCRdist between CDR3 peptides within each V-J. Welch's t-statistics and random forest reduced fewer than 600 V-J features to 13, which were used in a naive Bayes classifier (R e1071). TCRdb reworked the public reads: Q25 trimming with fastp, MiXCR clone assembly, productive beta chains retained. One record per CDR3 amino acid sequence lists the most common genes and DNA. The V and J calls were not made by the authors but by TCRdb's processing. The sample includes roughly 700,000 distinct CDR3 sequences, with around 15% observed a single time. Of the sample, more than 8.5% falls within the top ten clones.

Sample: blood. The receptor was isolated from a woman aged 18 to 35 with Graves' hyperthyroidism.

The CDR3: CASSFGVANTEAFF. DNA sequence: TGTGCCAGCAGTTTTGGGGTAGCGAACACTGAAGCTTTCTTT. The rearrangement joined TRBV6-2 or TRBV6-3 to TRBJ1-1; no confident D gene assignment can be made. V and J are truncated by 4 bases and 1 base respectively, leaving an intervening sequence of 10 bases. CDR1 and CDR2 (MNHEY, SVGEGT) derive from the germline V gene. The CDR3 numbers 14 residues from cysteine through phenylalanine. The read is trimmed to its CDR3 DNA, 42 bases read in frame from base 1.